These T cell receptor beta chains were read from a single sample in a study of blood T cell repertoires in COVID-19. The assay was immunoSEQ multiplex PCR, and TCRdb's table has in-frame clones only and misses some. This table holds fewer than 500,000 clones, around nine tenths found once. The sample comprised peripheral blood. The receptors here all came from a woman aged 30 to 39 with acute or convalescent COVID-19. The CDR3 runs from the conserved cysteine through the conserved F or W. Each record gives: clone size, J gene, V gene, CDR3 protein. A row's size may be missing; if present it is once, few, many or a size class.

>NA|TRBJ2-5|TRBV28
CASSRRQGRETQYF
>NA|TRBJ2-1|TRBV29-1
CSVVMGANNEQFF
>NA|TRBJ1-5|TRBV6-5
CASSYSQAQPQHF
>NA|TRBJ1-2|TRBV24-1
CATSDHRVDYGYTF
>few|TRBJ1-6|TRBV18
CASSPGTGYSPLHF
>NA|TRBJ1-3|TRBV5-1
CASSLGTQILDTIYF
>NA|TRBJ2-5|TRBV7-8
CASTLPGRETQYF
>NA|TRBJ2-2|TRBV28
CASSFAGGQQTGELFF
>NA|TRBJ2-1|TRBV10-3
CAISDQGLGINEQFF
>once|TRBJ2-5|TRBV5-1
CASSLIRGGKETQYF
>few|TRBJ2-3|TRBV5-1
CASSLAPGDTQYF
>NA|TRBJ2-7|TRBV9
CASSVDSTYEQYF
>NA|TRBJ2-5|TRBV15
CATSRVSGGYQETQYF
>NA|TRBJ2-1|TRBV4-2
CASSRGGLAGDTGGEQFF
>NA|TRBJ2-5|TRBV29-1
CSVGQVLKETQYF
>NA|TRBJ2-1|TRBV12-3/TRBV12-4
CASSFRGGKEQFF